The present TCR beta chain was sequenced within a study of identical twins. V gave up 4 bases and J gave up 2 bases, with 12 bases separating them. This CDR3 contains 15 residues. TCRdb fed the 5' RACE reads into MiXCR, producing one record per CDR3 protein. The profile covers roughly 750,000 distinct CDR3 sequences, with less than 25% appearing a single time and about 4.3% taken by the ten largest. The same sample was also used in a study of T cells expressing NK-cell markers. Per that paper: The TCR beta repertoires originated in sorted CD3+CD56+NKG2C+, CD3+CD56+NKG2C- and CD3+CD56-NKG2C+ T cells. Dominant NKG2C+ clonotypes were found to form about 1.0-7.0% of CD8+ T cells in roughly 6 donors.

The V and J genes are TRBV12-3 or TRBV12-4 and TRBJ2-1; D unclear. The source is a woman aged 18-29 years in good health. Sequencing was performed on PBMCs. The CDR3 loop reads CASSSPGDPYNEQFF. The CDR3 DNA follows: TGTGCCAGCAGTTCCCCAGGCGACCCCTACAATGAGCAGTTCTTC.